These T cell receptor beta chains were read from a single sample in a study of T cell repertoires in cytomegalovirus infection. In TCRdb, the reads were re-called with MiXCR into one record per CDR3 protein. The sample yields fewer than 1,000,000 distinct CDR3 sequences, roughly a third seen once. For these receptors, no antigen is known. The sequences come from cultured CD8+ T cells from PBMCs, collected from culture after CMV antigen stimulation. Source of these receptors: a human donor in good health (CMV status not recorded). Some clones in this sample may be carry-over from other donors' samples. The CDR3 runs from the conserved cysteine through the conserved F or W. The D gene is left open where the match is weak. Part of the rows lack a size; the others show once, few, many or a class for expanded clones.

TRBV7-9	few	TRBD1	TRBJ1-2	CASSFRTGYNYGYTF	TGTGCCAGCAGCTTCCGGACAGGTTATAATTATGGCTACACCTTC
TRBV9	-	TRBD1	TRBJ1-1	CASSFTGTGDAFF	TGTGCCAGCAGCTTTACCGGGACAGGGGATGCTTTCTTT
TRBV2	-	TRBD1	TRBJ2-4	CASSGDRLAKNIQYF	TGTGCCAGCAGCGGGGACAGGCTAGCCAAAAACATTCAGTACTTC
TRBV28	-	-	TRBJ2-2	CASSLSGAGKGTGELFF	TGTGCCAGCAGTTTATCCGGGGCAGGGAAGGGAACCGGGGAGCTGTTTTTT
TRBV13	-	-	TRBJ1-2	CASSSPGDPGYTF	TGTGCCAGCAGCTCTCCAGGGGATCCTGGCTACACCTTC
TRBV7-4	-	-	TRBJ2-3	CASSFDWGTDTQYF	TGTGCCAGCAGCTTCGACTGGGGCACAGATACGCAGTATTTT
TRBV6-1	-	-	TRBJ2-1	CASRVSVAYNEQFF	TGTGCCAGCCGAGTGAGCGTAGCCTACAATGAGCAGTTCTTC
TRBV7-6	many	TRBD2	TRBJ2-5	CASSWSGDKETQYF	TGTGCCAGCAGCTGGAGCGGGGATAAAGAGACCCAGTACTTC
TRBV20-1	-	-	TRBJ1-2	CSARDGYSHFSGGPGYGYTF	TGCAGTGCTAGAGATGGGTATTCCCACTTTTCGGGGGGGCCGGGATATGGCTACACCTTC
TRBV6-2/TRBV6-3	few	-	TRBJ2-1	CASSQMTSHYNEQFF	TGTGCCAGCAGTCAAATGACCTCTCATTACAATGAGCAGTTCTTC
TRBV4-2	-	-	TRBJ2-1	CASSQDDRFRRKSYNEQFF	TGTGCCAGCAGCCAAGATGATCGTTTTAGGCGGAAGTCCTACAATGAGCAGTTCTTC
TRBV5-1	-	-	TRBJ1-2	CASNVLGRDYGYTF	TGCGCCAGCAATGTACTAGGGCGAGACTATGGCTACACCTTC
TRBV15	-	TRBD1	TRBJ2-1	CATSRADRAAYNEQFF	TGTGCCACCAGCAGAGCGGACAGGGCGGCCTACAATGAGCAGTTCTTC
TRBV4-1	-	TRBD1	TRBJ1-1	CASSQVRGQLNTEAFF	TGCGCCAGCAGCCAAGTCCGGGGACAGCTAAACACTGAAGCTTTCTTT
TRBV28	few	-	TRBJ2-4	CASSLSPQVSRDIQYF	TGTGCCAGCAGTTTATCCCCTCAGGTGTCTCGGGACATTCAGTACTTC